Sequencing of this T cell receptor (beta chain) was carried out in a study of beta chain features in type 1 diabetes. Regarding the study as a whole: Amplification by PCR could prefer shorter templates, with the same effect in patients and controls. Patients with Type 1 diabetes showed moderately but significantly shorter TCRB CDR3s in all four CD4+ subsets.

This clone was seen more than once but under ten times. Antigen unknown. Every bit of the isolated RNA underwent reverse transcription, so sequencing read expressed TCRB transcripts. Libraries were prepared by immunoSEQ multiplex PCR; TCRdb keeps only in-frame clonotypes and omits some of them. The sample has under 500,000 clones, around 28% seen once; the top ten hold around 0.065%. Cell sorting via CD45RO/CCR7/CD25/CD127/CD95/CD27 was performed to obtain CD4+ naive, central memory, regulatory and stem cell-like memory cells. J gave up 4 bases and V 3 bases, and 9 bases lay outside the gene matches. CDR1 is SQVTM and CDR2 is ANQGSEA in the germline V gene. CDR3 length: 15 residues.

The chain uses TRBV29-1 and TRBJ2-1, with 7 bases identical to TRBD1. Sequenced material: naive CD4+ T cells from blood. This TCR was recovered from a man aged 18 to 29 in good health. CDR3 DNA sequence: TGCAGCGTTGAGGCAGGGGGAACTTCTTACAATGAGCAGTTCTTC. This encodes CSVEAGGTSYNEQFF.